This T cell receptor beta chain was found in a study of blood T cells in healthy people across ages. Healthy individuals of Caucasian origin from Russia, aged about 6 to 95, served as donors. Study results and limitations: Investigators treated diversity estimates from one million T cells as underestimates. More naive CD4+ cells and higher diversity were found in long-lived than in aged donors. PBMCs were not sorted, which prevented a conclusive comparison of naive versus antigen-experienced cells.

Using a J-beta primer mix together with a sample-barcoded 5' primer, a second PCR was run for about 6 to 12 cycles. TCRdb ran MiXCR on the 5' RACE reads and lists one entry per CDR3 protein. Of some 880,000 distinct CDR3 sequences in the sample, under 40% are singletons; the top ten hold 13%. This clonotype was recorded many times. Antigen: not known. Sequenced input: blood. The sequence came from a man between 18 and 35 years old in good health.

This chain's CDR3 is CASSLDSPSNNEQFF. CDR3 nucleotides: TGCGCCAGCAGCCTTGACAGCCCCTCTAACAATGAGCAGTTCTTC. The chain combines TRBV4-3 with TRBJ2-1, with a possible D match to TRBD1 (5 bases). Germline CDR1 is LGHNA and CDR2 is YSLEER. Trimming shortened V by 4 bases and J by 5 bases, and 15 bases separated the two germline ends. The CDR3 has 15 amino acids.